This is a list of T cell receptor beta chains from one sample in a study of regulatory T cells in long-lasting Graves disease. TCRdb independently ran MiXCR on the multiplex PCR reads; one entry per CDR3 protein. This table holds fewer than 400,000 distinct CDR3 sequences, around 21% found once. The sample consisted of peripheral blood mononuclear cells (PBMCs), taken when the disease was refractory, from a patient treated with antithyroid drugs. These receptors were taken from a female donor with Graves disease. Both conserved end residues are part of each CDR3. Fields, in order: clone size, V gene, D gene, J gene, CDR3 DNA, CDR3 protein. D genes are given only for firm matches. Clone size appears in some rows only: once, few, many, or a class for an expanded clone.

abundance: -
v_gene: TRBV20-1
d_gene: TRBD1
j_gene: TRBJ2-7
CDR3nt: TGCAGTGCTAGACCGGACAGGGGGCCCTACGAGCAGTACTTC
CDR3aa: CSARPDRGPYEQYF

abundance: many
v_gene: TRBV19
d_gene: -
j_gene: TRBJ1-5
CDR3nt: TGTGCCAGTAGTCTAGGTGAGGTCGGTCAGCCCCAGCATTTT
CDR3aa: CASSLGEVGQPQHF

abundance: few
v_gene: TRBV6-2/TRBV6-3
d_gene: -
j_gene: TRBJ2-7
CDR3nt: TGTGCCAGCAGTTACTCGAGTATGCGGCTAGCGAGGTCCTACGAGCAGTACTTC
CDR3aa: CASSYSSMRLARSYEQYF

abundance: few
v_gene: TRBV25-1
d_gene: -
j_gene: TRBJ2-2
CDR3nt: TGTGCCAGCAGTGAAAGACAGAGTGGGGAGCTGTTTTTT
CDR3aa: CASSERQSGELFF

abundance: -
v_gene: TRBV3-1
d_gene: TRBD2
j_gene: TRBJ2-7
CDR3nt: TGTGCCAGCAGCCCCGCTCTAGCGGGAGCCTACGAGCAGTACTTC
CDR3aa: CASSPALAGAYEQYF

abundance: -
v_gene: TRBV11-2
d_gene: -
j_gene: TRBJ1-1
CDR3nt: TGTGCCAGCAGCTTAGATCTCGGAGGTGAAGCTTTCTTT
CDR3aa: CASSLDLGGEAFF

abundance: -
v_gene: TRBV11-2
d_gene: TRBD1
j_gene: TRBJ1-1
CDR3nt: TGTGCCAGCAGCTTGGAAGTTGCGACAGGGCCTTTGTCTGAAGCTTTCTTT
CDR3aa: CASSLEVATGPLSEAFF

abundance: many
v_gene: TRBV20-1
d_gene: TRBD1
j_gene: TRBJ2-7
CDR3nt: TGCAGTGCTACGGACAGGGTTGCCTACGAGCAGTACTTC
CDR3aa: CSATDRVAYEQYF

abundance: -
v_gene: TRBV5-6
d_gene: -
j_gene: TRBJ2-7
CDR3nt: TGTGCCAGCAGCTTGGGGGTGGGGTTGAGCTCCTACGAGCAGTACTTC
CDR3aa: CASSLGVGLSSYEQYF

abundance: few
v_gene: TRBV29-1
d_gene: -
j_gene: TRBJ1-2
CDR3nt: TGCAGCGTTTTTCCTCTCCCGGGACGTAAGACCTATGGCTACACCTTC
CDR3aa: CSVFPLPGRKTYGYTF

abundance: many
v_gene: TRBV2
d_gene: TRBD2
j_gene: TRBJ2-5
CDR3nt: TGTGCCAGCAGTGCCCAGCGGGGGCCGGGTGAGACCCAGTACTTC
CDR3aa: CASSAQRGPGETQYF

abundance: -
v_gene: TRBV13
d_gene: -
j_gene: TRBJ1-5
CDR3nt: TGTGCCAGCAGCTACTTGGATCAGCCCCAGCATTTT
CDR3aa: CASSYLDQPQHF

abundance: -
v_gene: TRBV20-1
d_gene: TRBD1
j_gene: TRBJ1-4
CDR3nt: TGCAGTGCTGAACCAACAGGGGGCGCTGGGGAGATGGGTGAAAAACTGTTTTTT
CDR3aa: CSAEPTGGAGEMGEKLFF

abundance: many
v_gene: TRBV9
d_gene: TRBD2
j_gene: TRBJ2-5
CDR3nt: TGTGCCAGCAGCGTAGAGGGGACTAGCGCGGAGACCCAGTACTTC
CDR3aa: CASSVEGTSAETQYF

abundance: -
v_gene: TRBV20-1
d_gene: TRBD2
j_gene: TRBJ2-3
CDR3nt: TGCAGTGCTAGAGGGCGGTTAGCGGGACCGGATACGCAGTATTTT
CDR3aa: CSARGRLAGPDTQYF

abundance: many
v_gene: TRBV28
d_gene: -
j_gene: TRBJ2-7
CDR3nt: TGTGCCACGCAGGCTCTCCACCAGCAGTACTTC
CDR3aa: CATQALHQQYF

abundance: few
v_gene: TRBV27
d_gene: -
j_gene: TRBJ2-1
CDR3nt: TGTGCCAGCAGCCTAATAGAGGGGAGCTCCTACAATGAGCAGTTCTTC
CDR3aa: CASSLIEGSSYNEQFF

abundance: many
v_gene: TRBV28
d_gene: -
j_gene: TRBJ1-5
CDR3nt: TGTGCCACAATCGGGGGACATGCGGTTGCTCCCCAGCATTTT
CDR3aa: CATIGGHAVAPQHF

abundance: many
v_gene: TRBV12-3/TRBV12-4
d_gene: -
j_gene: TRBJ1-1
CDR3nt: TGTGCCAGCAGACTGGGGGACACTGAAGCTTTCTTT
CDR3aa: CASRLGDTEAFF

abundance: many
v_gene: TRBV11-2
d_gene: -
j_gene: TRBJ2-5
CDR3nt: TGTGCCAGCAGCTCCCAGACTAGTATTGCGACCCAGTACTTC
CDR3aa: CASSSQTSIATQYF

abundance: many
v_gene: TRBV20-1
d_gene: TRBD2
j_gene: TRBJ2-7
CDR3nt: TGCAGTGCCACTCTAGCGGGGAACTCCTACGAGCAGTACTTC
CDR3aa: CSATLAGNSYEQYF

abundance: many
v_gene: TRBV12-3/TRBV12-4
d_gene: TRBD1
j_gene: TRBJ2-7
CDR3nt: TGTGCCAGCAGTTTAGGGACAGGGCGGAGATGGTACTTC
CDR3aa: CASSLGTGRRWYF

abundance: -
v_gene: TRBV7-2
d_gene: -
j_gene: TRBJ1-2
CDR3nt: TGTGCCAGCAGCTTAGCATCGGGGGGAGGCTATGGCTACACCTTC
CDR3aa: CASSLASGGGYGYTF

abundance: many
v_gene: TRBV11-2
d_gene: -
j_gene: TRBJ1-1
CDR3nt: TGTGCCAGCAGCTTCGGGGGGACGAACACTGAAGCTTTCTTT
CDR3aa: CASSFGGTNTEAFF

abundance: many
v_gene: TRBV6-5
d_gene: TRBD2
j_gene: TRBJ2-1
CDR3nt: TGTGCCAGCAGTTACTCGCCTAGCGGTTGGCCTTACAATGAGCAGTTCTTC
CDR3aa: CASSYSPSGWPYNEQFF

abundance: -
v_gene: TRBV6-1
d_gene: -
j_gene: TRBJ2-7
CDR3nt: TGTGCCAGCAGACCGACAAGGGGGTCCTACGAGCAGTACTTC
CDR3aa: CASRPTRGSYEQYF

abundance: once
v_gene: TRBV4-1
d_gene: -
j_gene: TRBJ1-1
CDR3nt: TGCGCCAGCAGCCAAGATTTTTGGGGGTTGGGAAGCACTGAAGCTTTCTTT
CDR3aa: CASSQDFWGLGSTEAFF

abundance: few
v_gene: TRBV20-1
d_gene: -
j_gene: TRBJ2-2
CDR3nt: TGCAGTGCTAGAGGGGCACCTACCGGGGAGCTGTTTTTT
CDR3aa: CSARGAPTGELFF

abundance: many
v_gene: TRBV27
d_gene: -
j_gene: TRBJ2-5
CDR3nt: TGTGCCAGCAGTTTATCGAGGGCAGGCGGGCTGGGGGAGACCCAGTACTTC
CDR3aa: CASSLSRAGGLGETQYF

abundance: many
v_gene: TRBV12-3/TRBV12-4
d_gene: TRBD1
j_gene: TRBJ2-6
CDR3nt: TGTGCCAGCAGTCTCCCGGACAGGTCCGGGGCCAACGTCCTGACTTTC
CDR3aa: CASSLPDRSGANVLTF

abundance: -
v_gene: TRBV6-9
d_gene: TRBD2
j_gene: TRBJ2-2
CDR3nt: TGTGCCAGCAGTTACCTTGGGACTATTTCACATAGTTACACCGGGGAGCTGTTTTTT
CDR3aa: CASSYLGTISHSYTGELFF

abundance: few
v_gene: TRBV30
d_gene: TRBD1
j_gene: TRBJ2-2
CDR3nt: TGTGCCTGGGAAGCGGACGGGACAGGGTACACCGGGGAGCTGTTTTTT
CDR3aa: CAWEADGTGYTGELFF

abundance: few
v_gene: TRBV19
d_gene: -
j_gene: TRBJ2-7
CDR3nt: TGTGCCAGTAGTCCACCGTGGGCGGGACCTTTCTACGAGCAGTACTTC
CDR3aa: CASSPPWAGPFYEQYF

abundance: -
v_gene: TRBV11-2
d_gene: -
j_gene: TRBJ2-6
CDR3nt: TGTGCCAGCAGCTCTAGGCGGGACACCTCATCTGGGGCCAACGTCCTGACTTTC
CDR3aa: CASSSRRDTSSGANVLTF

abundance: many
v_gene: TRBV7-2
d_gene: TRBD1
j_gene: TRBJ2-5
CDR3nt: TGTGCCAGCAGCCGACAGGGCTCCCAAGAGACCCAGTACTTC
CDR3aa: CASSRQGSQETQYF